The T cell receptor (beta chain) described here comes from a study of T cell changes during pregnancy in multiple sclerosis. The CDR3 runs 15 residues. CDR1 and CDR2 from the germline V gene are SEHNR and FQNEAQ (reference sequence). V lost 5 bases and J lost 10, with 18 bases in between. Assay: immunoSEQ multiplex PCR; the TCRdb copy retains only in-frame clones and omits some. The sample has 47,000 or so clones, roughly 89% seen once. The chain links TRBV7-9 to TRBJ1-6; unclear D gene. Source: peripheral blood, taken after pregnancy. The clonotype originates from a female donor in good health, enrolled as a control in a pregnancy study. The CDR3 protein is CASSRLLSSPSPLHF. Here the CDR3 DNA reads TGTGCCAGCAGCCGCCTATTAAGCTCTCCCTCACCCCTCCACTTT.